Shown below are 28 T cell receptor beta chains from a single sample sequenced in a study of blood T cell repertoires in COVID-19. TCRdb keeps only in-frame clones here, not all; method: immunoSEQ multiplex PCR. The table includes 200,000 to 250,000 clones, approximately 90% detected once. Material for sequencing was peripheral blood. The receptors derive from a woman in her late teens or twenties who had recovered from COVID-19.

V usage is TRBV14 and J usage is TRBJ1-5; D is undetermined. Trimming pared 0 bases from V and 0 bases from J, leaving 12 bases between. This CDR3 is built from 17 residues. Germline V gives CDR1 SGHDN, CDR2 FVKESK. The CDR3 DNA reads TGTGCCAGCAGCCAAGAGGTATACTCCATTAGCAATCAGCCCCAGCATTTT. This codes for CASSQEVYSISNQPQHF.

This clone was detected once. The rearrangement links TRBV5-1 to TRBJ2-2, with D maybe TRBD2 (5 bases). Trimming took off 2 bases at V and 4 bases at J, with 9 bases between the two ends. Germline V gene lookup returns CDR1 SGHRS and CDR2 YFSETQ. The CDR3 length is 14 residues. CDR3 loop: CASSFPGFTGELFF. In DNA form, the CDR3 reads TGCGCCAGCAGCTTTCCGGGGTTCACCGGGGAGCTGTTTTTT. Full variable domain (rest looked up from reference TRBV5-1 and TRBJ2-2): KAGVTQTPRYLIKTRGQQVTLSCSPISGHRSVSWYQQTPGQGLQFLFEYFSETQRNKGNFPGRFSGRQFSNSRSEMNVSTLELGDSALYLCASSFPGFTGELFFGEGSRLTVL.

The CDR3 protein is CASSPRQGVAEAFF. Written as DNA, the CDR3 is TGTGCCAGCAGCCCCAGACAGGGGGTCGCTGAAGCTTTCTTT. This chain connects TRBV7-2 to TRBJ1-1, with 9 bases that match TRBD1. CDR1 and CDR2 from the germline V gene are SGHTA and FQGNSA. This CDR3 comprises 14 residues. J gave up 6 bases and V 5 bases, and 7 bases lay outside the gene matches.

This CDR3 is CASSFSGIMNEQFF. The CDR3 DNA follows: TGTGCCAGCAGTTTTTCAGGGATAATGAATGAGCAGTTCTTC. The chain combines TRBV27 with TRBJ2-1; tentative D call: TRBD1 (5 bases). Trimming pared 3 bases from V and 7 bases from J, leaving 13 bases between. There are 14 residues in the CDR3. Germline CDR1 MNHEY, CDR2 SMNVEV (reference sequence).

The chain recombines TRBV5-1 with TRBJ2-5, with 7 positions matching TRBD2. The CDR3 consists of 15 residues. V shed 5 bases and J 3 bases; nucleotides not matched to a gene: 10. Germline V CDR1 and CDR2: SGHRS, YFSETQ. The CDR3 region is CASRSGSAGEETQYF. The DNA of the CDR3 is TGCGCCAGCAGGTCGGGTTCGGCGGGAGAAGAGACCCAGTACTTC. The variable domain in full, completed from reference TRBV5-1 and TRBJ2-5, reads KAGVTQTPRYLIKTRGQQVTLSCSPISGHRSVSWYQQTPGQGLQFLFEYFSETQRNKGNFPGRFSGRQFSNSRSEMNVSTLELGDSALYLCASRSGSAGEETQYFGPGTRLLVL.

This chain links TRBV15 with TRBJ2-7, with D maybe TRBD2 (6 bases). This CDR3 contains 16 residues. Per germline, CDR1 LNHNV and CDR2 YYDKDF (reference sequence). Trimming removed 6 bases at V and 1 base at J, with 19 bases between. CDR3 residues: CATREYGTGGSYEQYF. CDR3 in DNA: TGTGCCACCAGAGAATACGGGACTGGGGGTTCCTACGAGCAGTACTTC. Filled out from reference TRBV15 and TRBJ2-7, the complete variable domain reads DAMVIQNPRYQVTQFGKPVTLSCSQTLNHNVMYWYQQKSSQAPKLLFHYYDKDFNNEADTPDNFQSRRPNTSFCFLDIRSPGLGDTAMYLCATREYGTGGSYEQYFGPGTRLTVT.

The V call is TRBV7-3, the J call TRBJ2-3; D is uncertain. With 5 bases removed from V and 5 bases from J, the gap between germline ends came to 8 bases. This CDR3 contains 12 residues. Germline CDR1 SGHTA, CDR2 FQGTGA. The CDR3 DNA reads TGTGCCAGCAGCAGACTTGGAGATACGCAGTATTTT. Translation gives CASSRLGDTQYF.

CDR3 sequence reads: CASSGLAGVDETQYF. CDR3 in DNA: TGTGCCAGCAGTGGACTAGCGGGAGTTGATGAGACCCAGTACTTC. The V gene is TRBV25-1, the J gene TRBJ2-5; 12 nucleotides line up with TRBD2. Unmatched junction bases numbered 5, after V lost 4 bases and J lost 5 bases. CDR1 is MGHDK and CDR2 is SYGVNS in the germline V gene. CDR3 length: 15 residues.

DNA of the CDR3: TGTGCCAGCAGTTTAACGGGGTCCGGGGCCAACGTCCTGACTTTC. This sequence encodes CASSLTGSGANVLTF. V and J are TRBV28 and TRBJ2-6, with D tentatively TRBD2 (5 bases). The germline V gene has CDR1 MDHEN and CDR2 SYDVKM. The CDR3 covers 15 residues. Trimming took off 2 bases at V and 4 bases at J, with 9 bases between the two ends.

This clone was detected once. The chain has TRBV5-6 and TRBJ1-1, with D possibly being TRBD1 (6 bases). Germline CDR1 reads SGHDT; CDR2 reads YYEEEE. The V end lost 2 bases, the J end lost 3 bases, and 14 bases lay between the germline ends. The CDR3 is 15 amino acids. The CDR3 sequence is CASSFQAGADTEAFF. The CDR3 bases are TGTGCCAGCAGCTTTCAGGCAGGGGCGGACACTGAAGCTTTCTTT.

The rearrangement uses TRBV6-5 and TRBJ2-7; the D gene is possibly TRBD2 (7 bases). The CDR3 has 15 residues. Germline V gene sequence: CDR1 MNHEY, CDR2 SVGAGI. The V end lost 7 bases, the J end lost 0 bases, and 16 bases lay between the germline ends. This chain's CDR3 is CASTPSRGGSYEQYF. The DNA of the CDR3 is TGTGCCAGCACCCCGTCTAGGGGGGGCTCCTACGAGCAGTACTTC.

V is TRBV5-4 and J is TRBJ2-3, with 8 positions matching TRBD1. V shed 4 bases, J shed 5 bases, and the junction held 9 bases outside the gene matches. This CDR3 is 15 amino acids long. From germline, CDR1 is SGHNT and CDR2 YYREEE (reference sequence). Here the CDR3 reads CASSATTGVIDTQYF. CDR3 nucleotides: TGTGCCAGCAGCGCAACGACAGGGGTGATAGATACGCAGTATTTT.

The gene calls are TRBV21-1 and TRBJ2-1; the table gives TRBD2 as D, unverified against the DNA. TRBV21-1 is listed as a pseudogene. The CDR3 has 14 amino acids. The CDR3: CASSKSGGSNEQFF. CDR3 DNA: TGTGCCAGCAGCAAAAGTGGGGGGAGCAATGAGCAGTTCTTC.

This chain uses TRBV10-2 with TRBJ2-3; 12 nucleotides match TRBD2. Germline CDR1 WSHSY, CDR2 SAAADI. V trimming: 1 base; J trimming: 0 bases; junction bases outside the gene matches: 2. The CDR3 runs 17 residues. CDR3 DNA sequence: TGCGCCAGCAGTGAGTTCCTAGCGGGAGGGAGCACAGATACGCAGTATTTT. Encoded protein: CASSEFLAGGSTDTQYF.

This chain joins TRBV6-5 and TRBJ2-1; 8 nucleotides align to TRBD1. V lost 7 bases, J lost 10 bases, and 3 bases stayed unmatched. Germline V lookup: CDR1 MNHEY, CDR2 SVGAGI. The CDR3 loop spans 11 amino acids. CDR3 region: CASNRGTEQFF. The CDR3 region has the DNA TGTGCCAGCAACAGGGGGACCGAGCAGTTCTTC.

In its sample, this clone was seen once. The chain employs TRBV20-1 and TRBJ2-1, with no clear D. The CDR3 contains 10 residues. V was cut by 7 bases and J by 5 bases, with 6 bases left in between. CDR1 and CDR2 from the germline V gene are DFQATT and SNEGSKA (reference sequence). CDR3 in DNA: TGCAGTGGTTGGCACAATGAGCAGTTCTTC. Its translation: CSGWHNEQFF.

This rearrangement joins TRBV20-1 to TRBJ2-5; tentatively, D is TRBD2 (5 bases). Germline V gene data show CDR1 as DFQATT and CDR2 as SNEGSKA (reference sequence). V dropped 3 bases and J dropped 5 bases, with 13 bases sitting between them. This CDR3 contains 13 residues. The CDR3 DNA reads TGCAGTGCTAGTCCGGTGGAGGTCGAGACCCAGTACTTC. Translation: CSASPVEVETQYF.

This clone was seen only once. The chain couples TRBV19 to TRBJ1-2; unclear D gene. The CDR3 sequence is 15 residues long. Looked up from germline, CDR1 is LNHDA and CDR2 is SQIVND (reference sequence). The V and J ends lost 7 bases and 1 base respectively, with 16 bases between them. The CDR3 sequence: CASNFRLEVNYGYTF. CDR3 coding DNA: TGTGCCAGTAATTTTCGGTTGGAGGTTAACTATGGCTACACCTTC.

This chain's CDR3 is CASSLLASSYEQYF. CDR3 DNA sequence: TGTGCCAGCAGCTTACTAGCCAGCTCCTACGAGCAGTACTTC. The V call is TRBV13, the J call TRBJ2-7; D is perhaps TRBD2 (5 bases). Trimming left V 2 bases short and J 0 bases short, with 8 bases between. Germline loops: CDR1 PRHDT, CDR2 FYEKMQ (reference sequence). The CDR3 contains 14 residues.

The genes are TRBV4-2 and TRBJ2-7, with D hard to call. V was trimmed by 0 bases and J by 7 bases, leaving 13 bases between them. The germline gives CDR1 LGHNA, CDR2 YNFKEQ. This CDR3 has 14 residues. The CDR3 protein is CASSQDYDSWEQYF. CDR3 DNA sequence: TGTGCCAGCAGCCAAGATTATGATAGTTGGGAGCAGTACTTC.

The chain links TRBV5-1 to TRBJ2-5, with TRBD2 identical over 13 bases. The V gene end was trimmed by 0 bases and the J gene end by 3 bases; junction bases not matched to a gene: 5. The CDR3 extends over 17 amino acids. The germline V gene encodes CDR1 SGHRS and CDR2 YFSETQ. The CDR3 protein is CASSLGLAGGGEETQYF. The CDR3 DNA follows: TGCGCCAGCAGCTTGGGACTAGCGGGAGGAGGGGAAGAGACCCAGTACTTC.

The chain recombines TRBV27 with TRBJ2-3; D may be TRBD2 (5 bases). V lost 3 bases and J lost 5, with 9 bases in between. The germline CDR1 and CDR2 sequences are MNHEY and SMNVEV (reference sequence). This CDR3 comprises 13 residues. The CDR3 nucleotides read TGTGCCAGCAGTTTGAGGGAGCTAGATACGCAGTATTTT. Translated: CASSLRELDTQYF.

This chain connects TRBV3-1 (or the pseudogene TRBV3-2) to TRBJ1-2, with D possibly TRBD1 on 6 matching bases. This CDR3 contains 14 residues. From germline, CDR1 is LGHDT and CDR2 YNNKEL (reference sequence). The V and J ends lost 0 bases and 8 bases respectively, with 13 bases between them. This CDR3 reads CASSQDVGGRGYTF. In DNA form, the CDR3 reads TGTGCCAGCAGCCAAGATGTGGGGGGGCGAGGCTACACCTTC.

The gene calls are TRBV10-3 and TRBJ2-5; 8 bases map to TRBD2. The germline V gene has CDR1 ENHRY and CDR2 SYGVKD. The CDR3 runs 15 residues. With V trimmed by 3 bases and J by 4 bases, 7 bases remained unmatched. The CDR3 nucleotides read TGTGCCATCAGTGAACTAGCGGTGAGGGGAGAGACCCAGTACTTC. Translation: CAISELAVRGETQYF.

The chain links TRBV7-2 to TRBJ1-1; 9 bases are a match to TRBD1. The CDR3 spans 13 residues. Trimming at V came to 5 bases and at J to 9 bases, leaving 7 bases not matched to a gene. Germline V CDR1 and CDR2: SGHTA, FQGNSA. CDR3: CASSHPGQGQAFF. CDR3 nucleotide sequence: TGTGCCAGCAGCCACCCGGGACAGGGTCAAGCTTTCTTT.

This rearrangement joins TRBV7-8 to TRBJ1-4; 10 positions match TRBD1. The CDR3 consists of 19 residues. V shed 1 base and J 3 bases; nucleotides not matched to a gene: 11. The germline CDR1 and CDR2 sequences are SGHVS and FQNEAQ. The DNA of the CDR3 is TGTGCCAGCAGCTTAGTTGGACAGGGGGTTTTTTTTGCTAATGAAAAACTGTTTTTT. This gives the protein CASSLVGQGVFFANEKLFF. The full variable domain, with the rest looked up from reference TRBV7-8 and TRBJ1-4, is GAGVSQSPRYKVAKRGQDVALRCDPISGHVSLFWYQQALGQGPEFLTYFQNEAQLDKSGLPSDRFFAERPEGSVSTLKIQRTQQEDSAVYLCASSLVGQGVFFANEKLFFGSGTQLSVL.

J is TRBJ2-3 and V is TRBV5-1; TRBD2 matches 7 bases. CDR1 is SGHRS, CDR2 YFSETQ, per germline. After removal of 0 bases from V and 0 bases from J, the junction contained 4 bases not matched to a gene. The CDR3 consists of 16 residues. CDR3 DNA sequence: TGCGCCAGCAGCTTGGTCCGAGCGGGGAGCACAGATACGCAGTATTTT. It specifies CASSLVRAGSTDTQYF.

The V and J genes are TRBV18 and TRBJ2-1, with a possible D match to TRBD2 (6 bases). The CDR3 has 16 residues. Germline CDR1 is KGHSH and CDR2 is LQKENI. The V and J ends lost 3 bases and 2 bases respectively, with 14 bases between them. Written as DNA, the CDR3 is TGTGCCAGCTCACCGAACACGGGACTCGCCTACAATGAGCAGTTCTTC. Translated, it gives CASSPNTGLAYNEQFF.